This TCR beta chain was recovered during a study of cytotoxic CD8 clonotypes in ibrutinib-treated CLL. The overall study: On average, approximately 95,000 productive rearrangements and 260,000 or so productive templates per sample.

In the case of this clone: The antigen remains unidentified.

The repertoire was sequenced with immunoSEQ multiplex PCR; TCRdb's copy has only in-frame clones and lacks some. Here the sample spans some 200,000 clones, 72% being singletons. General study points: Under therapy, public clonotypes either contracted or stayed stable, and they were uncommon. Higher circulating CD8+ T-cell counts strongly accompanied higher baseline clonality, above age-matched healthy donors. Clonality was higher at ibrutinib response and returned toward baseline at progression.

The sample here was PBMCs, taken after 24 months of ibrutinib treatment. The clonotype originates from a human donor with chronic lymphocytic leukemia.

The CDR3 coding sequence is TGTGCCACCAGCAGAGTAGTAGCGGGAGGGATTACCAATGAGCAGTTCTTC. Its translation is CATSRVVAGGITNEQFF. The genes are TRBV15 and TRBJ2-1, with 11 nucleotides matching TRBD2. V dropped 1 base and J dropped 6; count of bases not matched to a gene: 8. There are 17 residues in the CDR3. Per the germline V gene, CDR1 is LNHNV and CDR2 is YYDKDF (reference sequence).